This T cell receptor beta chain emerged from a study of blood T cell repertoires in COVID-19 (dated by TCRdb to 2018 to 2021). About the full investigation: Collaborator samples came from the United States, Italy and Spain and covered acute and convalescent phases of COVID-19. A freely available public database, intended as a resource for researchers studying the immune response to SARS-CoV-2, is where the repertoires were released. The samples were drawn from the first 160 participants of the ongoing ImmuneRACE study and from 1,200 or so subjects provided by 6 global collaborators. A de-identified subject ID, COVID-19 status, age in years and sex were almost always included in the sample metadata. The prospective study material was composed of cDNA or gDNA derived from T cells, B-cell-depleted T cells, or PBMCs. HLA class I and class II types, where available, came from metadata supplied by the sample provider rather than from assay-based typing. The dataset comprised deeply sampled blood TCRbeta repertoires from subjects exposed to, actively infected with, or recovered from COVID-19.

There are a few counts of this clone. Its antigen is still unknown. Qualities for individual bases were not recorded, and no much larger clone is one base off. The trim is 0 bases for V and 5 bases for J, with a gap of 10 bases between the germline ends. Including cysteine and phenylalanine, the CDR3 has 14 amino acids. Just the 42-base CDR3 DNA is kept, in frame starting at base 1. Sequences SGHRS (CDR1) and YFSETQ (CDR2) are obtained from the germline V gene. The collaborating institutions used their own protocols to collect whole blood in K2EDTA tubes. For TCRbeta analysis, collaborators shipped samples as frozen whole blood, isolated PBMCs, or DNA extracted from either of those sample types. TCRbeta CDR3 regions were amplified from genomic DNA by means of the immunoSEQ Assay, a bias-controlled multiplex PCR. The original pipeline was this. Nucleated cell counts per sample were estimated from amplification of reference gene primers within the assay. To quantify the absolute abundance of each unique TCRbeta CDR3 rearrangement, sequence reads were collapsed and filtered. Productive Simpson clonality was computed per sample as the square root of Simpson's diversity index over productive rearrangements. Sourced from immuneACCESS, this table was stored by TCRdb with only in-frame sequences that have V and J called. A share of the clones is absent; for the studies checked, an unresolved V gene accounts for under half, and the remainder has no known explanation. V and J calls and clone size are copied from that table; D and trimming were computed from the DNA. This sample has 80,000 to 95,000 clones in its table, and over 75% of those were observed once. Approximately 25% of the sample goes to the ten largest clones.

What the study reported, not specific to this receptor: The quantity of clinical and demographic metadata differed by source and by participant and was supplied without curation.

Specimen: peripheral blood. The rearranged segments are TRBV5-1 and TRBJ2-3, with TRBD1 tentatively as D gene (6 bases match). This TCR came from a man at least 80 years old with active or convalescent COVID-19. CDR3 region: CASSLDRAGDTQYF. In nucleotides, the sequence is TGCGCCAGCAGCTTGGACAGGGCGGGAGATACGCAGTATTTT. With all but the CDR3 taken from the reference TRBV5-1 and TRBJ2-3 genes, the full variable domain is: KAGVTQTPRYLIKTRGQQVTLSCSPISGHRSVSWYQQTPGQGLQFLFEYFSETQRNKGNFPGRFSGRQFSNSRSEMNVSTLELGDSALYLCASSLDRAGDTQYFGPGTRLTVL.